One sample yielded the 17 T cell receptor beta chains listed below, sequenced in a study of blood T cell repertoires in COVID-19. TCRdb's copy holds only in-frame clones and misses some; the assay was immunoSEQ multiplex PCR. The table lists about 140,000 clones, about nine tenths of them singletons. The specimen was peripheral blood. Receptors were obtained from a man aged 45-60 years with active or convalescent COVID-19.

The chain joins TRBV10-3 to TRBJ2-3; weak D call: TRBD2 (6 bases). Germline loops: CDR1 ENHRY, CDR2 SYGVKD. The CDR3 is 15 amino acids. V was shortened by 10 bases and J by 1 base, with 18 bases between the two germline ends. The CDR3 loop is CATRQASGGTDTQYF. In nucleotides, the CDR3 is TGTGCCACCCGCCAGGCGTCGGGGGGCACAGATACGCAGTATTTT.

The gene calls are TRBV18 and TRBJ2-3; D not certain. Germline values: CDR1 KGHSH, CDR2 LQKENI. V shed 3 bases and J shed 2 bases, with 18 bases lying between them. The CDR3 covers 17 residues. CDR3 region: CASSPPGQAPTTDTQYF. The DNA of the CDR3 is TGTGCCAGCTCACCCCCAGGCCAGGCCCCTACCACAGATACGCAGTATTTT.

The chain combines TRBV28 with TRBJ2-2; TRBD2 agrees at 12 bases. J was trimmed by 3 bases and V by 6 bases; bases with no gene match: 8. CDR3 length: 17 amino acids. Per germline, CDR1 MDHEN and CDR2 SYDVKM. CDR3 bases: TGTGCCAGCAGCTCGACTAGCGGGAGCCCGTACACCGGGGAGCTGTTTTTT. Translating gives CASSSTSGSPYTGELFF.

This clone was picked up one time. The rearrangement uses TRBV5-1 and TRBJ1-1, with unresolved D. V lost 6 bases and J 3 bases, leaving 15 bases between the germline ends. Germline values: CDR1 SGHRS, CDR2 YFSETQ. This CDR3 region has 14 residues. The CDR3 region is CASTPERADTEAFF. The CDR3 nucleotides read TGCGCCAGCACCCCTGAGAGGGCGGACACTGAAGCTTTCTTT.

V and J are TRBV2 and TRBJ2-2; tentative D call: TRBD2 (7 bases). Germline CDR1 is SNHLY and CDR2 is FYNNEI. The CDR3 spans 15 residues. The ends were cut back, 9 bases at V and 4 bases at J, with 18 bases in the middle. The chain's CDR3 is CARRLSRGGTGELFF. Here the CDR3 DNA reads TGTGCCAGGCGGTTATCAAGGGGGGGCACCGGGGAGCTGTTTTTT.

The CDR3 region has the DNA TGTGCCAGCAGCGACACAGGGGGCGCTTACGAGCAGTACTTC. The encoded protein is CASSDTGGAYEQYF. The chain employs TRBV6-2 or TRBV6-3 and TRBJ2-7, with TRBD1 matching over 9 bases. This CDR3 contains 14 residues. Losses at the gene ends were 6 bases for V and 4 bases for J; bases not matched to a gene: 7. CDR1 and CDR2 from the germline V gene are MNHEY and SVGEGT.

This rearrangement joins TRBV9 to TRBJ2-5; possible D gene TRBD2, 5 bases. Germline CDR1 SGDLS, CDR2 YYNGEE. The CDR3 spans 14 residues. V lost 0 bases to trimming and J lost 5 bases, with 11 bases between them. The CDR3 region is CASSVGGSVETQYF. The CDR3, as DNA: TGTGCCAGCAGCGTAGGGGGTAGCGTGGAGACCCAGTACTTC.

The V gene is TRBV20-1, the J gene TRBJ1-5, with D tentatively TRBD1 (5 bases). There are 15 residues in the CDR3. Deletions cut 3 bases from V and 2 bases from J, with 14 bases between. Germline V lookup: CDR1 DFQATT, CDR2 SNEGSKA (reference sequence). The CDR3 DNA reads as TGCAGTGCTAGTCCGACTGGGGGGGGCAATCAGCCCCAGCATTTT. It is translated as CSASPTGGGNQPQHF.

V usage is TRBV18 and J usage is TRBJ1-2, with D perhaps TRBD1 (5 bases). Germline V CDR1 and CDR2: KGHSH, LQKENI. This CDR3 is built from 16 residues. V lost 3 bases, J lost 8 bases, and 22 bases lay in between. In DNA form, the CDR3 reads TGTGCCAGCTCACCCCCCGGCAGGGCCTACTCAGGAGGCTACACCTTC. Translated: CASSPPGRAYSGGYTF.

The V gene is TRBV3-1 (or the pseudogene TRBV3-2), the J gene TRBJ2-4, with TRBD2 matching 11 bases. V lost 4 bases and J lost 3; bases outside the gene matches: 5. Germline CDR1 is LGHDT and CDR2 is YNNKEL (reference sequence). The CDR3 spans 16 residues. CDR3 loop: CASSLGTSGLKNIQYF. Here the CDR3 DNA reads TGTGCCAGCAGCCTGGGGACTAGCGGACTCAAAAACATTCAGTACTTC.

This sequence joins TRBV7-3 and TRBJ2-1; 13 nucleotides line up with TRBD2. V gave up 2 bases and J gave up 13 bases; unmatched junction bases: 8. Germline values: CDR1 SGHTA, CDR2 FQGTGA. The CDR3 has 15 amino acids. CDR3 nucleotides: TGTGCCAGCAGCTTAGGACTAGCGGGAGTCACCCCCCAGTTCTTC. It yields the protein CASSLGLAGVTPQFF.

This rearrangement joins TRBV28 to TRBJ1-5; 8 bases match TRBD1. The junction had 7 bases not matched to a gene; V was cut back by 5 bases and J by 7 bases. The CDR3 length is 14 residues. Germline lookup yields CDR1 MDHEN and CDR2 SYDVKM. In DNA form, the CDR3 reads TGTGCCAGCAGTCCGCGACAGGGGAAACAGCCCCAGCATTTT. Encoded protein: CASSPRQGKQPQHF.

In its sample, this clone was seen once. The chain employs TRBV27 and TRBJ1-2; D remains ambiguous. The V and J ends lost 4 bases and 6 bases respectively, with 12 bases between them. CDR1 and CDR2 from the germline V gene are MNHEY and SMNVEV (reference sequence). The CDR3 runs to 13 residues. The CDR3 loop reads CASSSVYLHGYTF. The CDR3 region has the DNA TGTGCCAGCAGTTCCGTCTATCTTCATGGCTACACCTTC.

This sequence joins TRBV28 and TRBJ1-2; tentatively, D is TRBD1 (5 bases). V was pared by 3 bases and J by 8 bases, with 16 bases between. The CDR3 is made up of 14 amino acids. CDR1 is MDHEN, CDR2 SYDVKM, per germline. The CDR3 nucleotides are TGTGCCAGCAGTTTGGCTGACAGCCGTATCGGCTACACCTTC. Its protein is CASSLADSRIGYTF.

The chain links TRBV7-3 to TRBJ1-2; TRBD1 might be the D (5 bases). The V end lost 4 bases, the J end lost 6 bases, and 21 bases lay between the germline ends. CDR3 length: 16 residues. Germline values: CDR1 SGHTA, CDR2 FQGTGA. This CDR3 reads CASSSHASGTGDGYTF. The CDR3 DNA reads as TGTGCCAGCAGCTCCCACGCCAGCGGGACGGGCGATGGCTACACCTTC.

DNA of the CDR3: TGTGCCAGCAGCCAAGGTCAGGGTTCACCCCTCCACTTT. Its translation is CASSQGQGSPLHF. The chain joins TRBV3-1 (or the pseudogene TRBV3-2) to TRBJ1-6; D may be TRBD1 (5 bases). Germline V lookup: CDR1 LGHDT, CDR2 YNNKEL (reference sequence). CDR3 size: 13 residues. The V end lost 1 base, the J end lost 9 bases, and 7 bases lay between the germline ends.

The chain is built from TRBV7-9 and TRBJ1-6; 8 bases agree with TRBD1. Germline assignment: CDR1 SEHNR and CDR2 FQNEAQ (reference sequence). This CDR3 comprises 15 residues. The V and J ends lost 1 base and 10 bases, in that order; junction bases with no gene match: 6. The CDR3 DNA sequence: TGTGCCAGCAGCTTAGTAGACAGGGGAGACTCACCCCTCCACTTT. It codes for CASSLVDRGDSPLHF.